Below, 5 T cell receptor beta chains from the same sample are listed, as sequenced in a study of T cells in Graves' hyperthyroidism and ophthalmopathy. Template material for amplifying TCR beta CDR3 regions consisted of RNA transcripts. With the HTBI primer set, the TCR CDR3 went through a first round of RT-PCR. Using its own MiXCR run on the multiplex PCR reads, TCRdb lists one record per CDR3 protein. Here the sample spans 500,000 or so distinct CDR3 sequences, roughly 17% being singletons. The sequenced sample consisted of blood. These receptors were obtained from a woman between 18 and 29 years old with Graves' ophthalmopathy.

The CDR3 is CASSTRPGQPQHF. The CDR3 region has the DNA TGTGCCAGCAGCACACGTCCGGGTCAGCCCCAGCATTTT. The rearrangement links TRBV2 to TRBJ1-5; D is unresolved. Germline V gene sequence: CDR1 SNHLY, CDR2 FYNNEI. The CDR3 sequence is 13 residues long. V lost 6 bases, J lost 6 bases, and 12 bases lay in between.

This clonotype appeared many times. The genes are TRBV6-5 and TRBJ1-1, with D uncertain. CDR1 and CDR2 (germline): MNHEY, SVGAGI. The CDR3 consists of 16 residues. The ends were cut back, 0 bases at V and 0 bases at J, with 11 bases in the middle. The chain's CDR3 is CASSYSRTVMNTEAFF. For the CDR3, the DNA is TGTGCCAGCAGTTACTCTAGGACGGTCATGAACACTGAAGCTTTCTTT.

The chain recombines TRBV27 with TRBJ2-7, with D possibly being TRBD2 (6 bases). The germline V gene has CDR1 MNHEY and CDR2 SMNVEV (reference sequence). This CDR3 comprises 14 residues. Trimming cost V 7 bases and J 0 bases, with 13 bases left between them. The CDR3 bases are TGTGCCAGCAAGAGGCTAGCGAGCTCCTACGAGCAGTACTTC. It yields the protein CASKRLASSYEQYF.

This clonotype was counted at least ten times. This chain uses TRBV27 with TRBJ1-2; TRBD1 matches 9 bases. CDR1 MNHEY and CDR2 SMNVEV come from the germline V gene (reference sequence). CDR3 length: 16 amino acids. The junction had 7 bases not matched to a gene; V was cut back by 5 bases and J by 0 bases. Here the CDR3 DNA reads TGTGCCAGCAGTCCACAGGGGGCCATAGCTAACTATGGCTACACCTTC. Translated, it gives CASSPQGAIANYGYTF.

Note on this clonotype: This may arise from a read error, as a much more abundant clone is one base away. This chain connects TRBV7-9 to TRBJ2-7, with 7 bases aligning to TRBD2. CDR3 length: 18 residues. Germline CDR1 SEHNR, CDR2 FQNEAQ (reference sequence). In nucleotides, the CDR3 is TGTGCCGGCAGCTTAGCGTCTGGAGCGGGGCAAGCTCCCTACGAGCAGTACTTC. It specifies CAGSLASGAGQAPYEQYF.